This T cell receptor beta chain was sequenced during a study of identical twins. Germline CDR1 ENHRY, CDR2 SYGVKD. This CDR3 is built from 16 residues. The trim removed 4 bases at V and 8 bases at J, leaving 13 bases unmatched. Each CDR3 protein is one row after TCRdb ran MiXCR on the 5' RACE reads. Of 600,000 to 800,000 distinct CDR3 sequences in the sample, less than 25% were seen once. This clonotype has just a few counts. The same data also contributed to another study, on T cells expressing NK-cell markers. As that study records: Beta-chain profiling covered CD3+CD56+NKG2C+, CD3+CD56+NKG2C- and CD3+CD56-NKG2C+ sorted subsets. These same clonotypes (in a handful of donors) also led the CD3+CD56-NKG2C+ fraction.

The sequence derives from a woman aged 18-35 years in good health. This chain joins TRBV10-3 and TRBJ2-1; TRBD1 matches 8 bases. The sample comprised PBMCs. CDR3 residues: CAISVLDREGVDEQFF. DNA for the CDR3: TGTGCCATCAGTGTATTGGACAGGGAAGGTGTGGATGAGCAGTTCTTC.